The 27 T cell receptor beta chains in this list originate from one sample, sequenced in a study of blood T cell repertoires in COVID-19. This table comes from immunoSEQ multiplex PCR, and its TCRdb copy is limited to in-frame clones, with some not included. This sample has about 81,000 clones; around 80% occur once, and the top ten carry approximately 7%. The sample taken for sequencing was peripheral blood. The receptors derive from a human donor in a cohort sampled during active COVID-19.

With respect to this clone: The junction shows a germline mismatch at one end, possibly a read error. The chain recombines TRBV7-7 with TRBJ2-5, with D maybe TRBD2 (6 bases). The CDR3 sequence is 19 residues long. Germline V lookup: CDR1 SSHAT, CDR2 FNYEAQ (reference sequence). The CDR3 loop is CASSLRAREWTLYQETQYF. CDR3 sequence (DNA): TGTGCTAGCAGCTTACGGGCCCGGGAGTGGACCTTATACCAAGAGACCCAGTACTTC.

This chain links TRBV2 with TRBJ1-5; no definite D call. Germline V CDR1 and CDR2: SNHLY, FYNNEI. There are 13 residues in the CDR3. V was trimmed by 5 bases and J by 3 bases, leaving 8 bases between them. CDR3 nucleotides: TGTGCCAGCAGTCCCCAGGACAATCAGCCCCAGCATTTT. Its protein product is CASSPQDNQPQHF.

V is TRBV5-1 and J is TRBJ2-7; the D gene is possibly TRBD2 (5 bases). V was shortened by 0 bases and J by 0 bases, with 13 bases between the two germline ends. Germline V lookup: CDR1 SGHRS, CDR2 YFSETQ. This CDR3 is 16 amino acids long. CDR3 DNA: TGCGCCAGCAGCTTGGCGGGAACCGCAAGCTCCTACGAGCAGTACTTC. Translating gives CASSLAGTASSYEQYF.

This chain connects TRBV30 to TRBJ2-3, with a tentative D call TRBD1 (5 bases). The V end lost 5 bases, the J end lost 0 bases, and 9 bases lay between the germline ends. Germline values: CDR1 GTSNPN, CDR2 SVGIG (reference sequence). This CDR3 has 13 residues. The CDR3 DNA is TGTGCCTGGCGGACATATAGCACAGATACGCAGTATTTT. Its translation: CAWRTYSTDTQYF.

This clone has a single count. The rearrangement uses TRBV7-8 and TRBJ2-2; tentative D call: TRBD1 (6 bases). This CDR3 has 15 residues. Germline V gene lookup returns CDR1 SGHVS and CDR2 FQNEAQ. Trimming took off 6 bases at V and 4 bases at J, with 15 bases between the two ends. The chain's CDR3 is CASSPPGAFTGELFF. DNA of the CDR3: TGTGCCAGCAGTCCCCCAGGGGCCTTCACCGGGGAGCTGTTTTTT.

This clone came up once. Other nucleotide sequences in the sample specify the same CDR3. The gene calls are TRBV5-1 and TRBJ1-1; D unclear. The CDR3 consists of 15 residues. CDR1 is SGHRS, CDR2 YFSETQ, per germline. Deletions cut 0 bases from V and 3 bases from J, with 12 bases between. This chain's CDR3 is CASSLAPVGDTEAFF. CDR3 DNA: TGCGCCAGCAGCTTGGCGCCTGTGGGAGACACTGAAGCTTTCTTT.

The chain joins TRBV2 to TRBJ2-6; 7 bases match TRBD1. CDR1 is SNHLY and CDR2 is FYNNEI in the germline V gene. After removal of 4 bases from V and 4 bases from J, the junction contained 7 bases not matched to a gene. This CDR3 has 16 amino acids. As DNA, the CDR3 is TGTGCCAGCAGTGTCGGCAGGGGGACCGGGGCCAACGTCCTGACTTTC. Its translation: CASSVGRGTGANVLTF.

The V and J genes are TRBV6-4 and TRBJ2-7, with 10 bases fitting TRBD2. The V gene's germline CDR1 is MRHNA and CDR2 SNTAGT. V dropped 3 bases and J dropped 6; count of bases not matched to a gene: 2. The CDR3 loop spans 13 amino acids. As DNA, the CDR3 is TGTGCCAGCAGTGAAGCGGGGGGGCGCGAGCAGTACTTC. Its protein is CASSEAGGREQYF.

This rearrangement joins TRBV6-5 to TRBJ1-2, with D possibly TRBD1 on 5 matching bases. V was cut by 11 bases and J by 4 bases, with 8 bases left in between. From germline, CDR1 is MNHEY and CDR2 SVGAGI. The CDR3 loop spans 10 amino acids. The CDR3 DNA sequence: TGTGCCGGAAGGGGCTATGGCTACACCTTC. It codes for CAGRGYGYTF.

DNA for the CDR3: TGTGCCTGGAGTGTACTCTATCGCACTTTCGGGGACTATGGCTACACCTTC. It specifies CAWSVLYRTFGDYGYTF. The V call is TRBV30, the J call TRBJ1-2, with D unresolved. CDR1 is GTSNPN and CDR2 is SVGIG in the germline V gene (reference sequence). Trimming took 0 bases from V and 3 from J, leaving 20 bases between them. The length of the CDR3 is 17 residues.

This clone appeared once. The J gene is TRBJ1-1, the V gene TRBV19; maybe TRBD1 (6 bases). Germline CDR1 is LNHDA and CDR2 is SQIVND (reference sequence). V lost 4 bases to trimming and J lost 3 bases, with 12 bases between them. The CDR3 consists of 14 residues. DNA for the CDR3: TGTGCCAGTAGTAAACAGGGCCAGTACACTGAAGCTTTCTTT. This sequence encodes CASSKQGQYTEAFF.

The V and J genes are TRBV6-5 and TRBJ2-7; 8 positions agree with TRBD1. V trimming: 0 bases; J trimming: 5 bases; junction bases outside the gene matches: 9. Germline V gives CDR1 MNHEY, CDR2 SVGAGI. This CDR3 is built from 16 residues. This CDR3 is CASSYSVRGRVHEQYF. DNA of the CDR3: TGTGCCAGCAGTTACTCGGTCAGGGGGCGCGTCCACGAGCAGTACTTC.

V usage is TRBV7-8 and J usage is TRBJ1-5; a weak D match, TRBD1 (6 bases). The CDR3 is made up of 16 amino acids. CDR1 SGHVS and CDR2 FQNEAQ come from the germline V gene. V lost 2 bases and J lost 7, with 18 bases in between. CDR3 protein: CASSLIFVGAGQPQHF. In DNA, the CDR3 is TGTGCCAGCAGCTTAATATTTGTGGGGGCAGGACAGCCCCAGCATTTT.

The V call is TRBV7-9, the J call TRBJ1-1; D remains unclear. V was trimmed by 1 base and J by 2 bases, leaving 8 bases between them. Germline loops: CDR1 SEHNR, CDR2 FQNEAQ (reference sequence). The CDR3 runs to 14 residues. The CDR3 sequence is CASSLEGGNTEAFF. The CDR3 DNA reads TGTGCCAGCAGCTTAGAAGGCGGAAACACTGAAGCTTTCTTT.

This chain joins TRBV6-5 and TRBJ2-5, with a weak D call TRBD2 (6 bases). Germline CDR1 and CDR2: MNHEY and SVGAGI. The germline V and J ends were trimmed by 6 bases and 0 bases, with 8 bases remaining between them. This CDR3 is 13 amino acids long. This CDR3 is CASSPGDQETQYF. DNA of the CDR3: TGTGCCAGCAGCCCGGGGGACCAAGAGACCCAGTACTTC.

J is TRBJ2-7 and V is TRBV4-1, with D unclear. This CDR3 has 13 amino acids. Germline V lookup: CDR1 MGHRA, CDR2 YSYEKL. Trimming left V 1 base short and J 2 bases short, with 6 bases between. The chain's CDR3 is CASSQVGPYEQYF. The CDR3 bases are TGCGCCAGCAGCCAAGTCGGTCCCTACGAGCAGTACTTC.

This clone was counted a single time. The chain has TRBV9 and TRBJ1-2, with D hard to call. Germline CDR1 SGDLS, CDR2 YYNGEE. The V end was cut by 0 bases, the J end by 3 bases, with 21 bases between. The CDR3 consists of 18 residues. DNA of the CDR3: TGTGCCAGCAGCGTAGGTTTTCGGGAGGACCGACCATACTATGGCTACACCTTC. Translating it yields CASSVGFREDRPYYGYTF.

V and J are TRBV5-1 and TRBJ2-5, with TRBD2 identical over 13 bases. The J segment lost 0 bases and the V segment lost 4 bases, leaving 6 bases of the junction unmatched. The CDR3 consists of 17 residues. Germline CDR1 and CDR2: SGHRS and YFSETQ. CDR3 sequence: CASSARTSGSYQETQYF. DNA for the CDR3: TGCGCCAGCAGCGCGAGGACTAGCGGGAGCTACCAAGAGACCCAGTACTTC.

The chain carries TRBV27 and TRBJ2-5; TRBD2 aligns across 13 bases. This CDR3 has 18 residues. Trimming removed 6 bases from V and 5 bases from J; junction bases left unmatched: 15. The V gene's germline CDR1 is MNHEY and CDR2 SMNVEV (reference sequence). This CDR3 reads CASRTGTSGVRTRETQYF. In nucleotides, the CDR3 is TGTGCCAGCAGAACCGGGACTAGCGGGGTTAGAACCCGGGAGACCCAGTACTTC.

The rearrangement joins TRBV20-1 to TRBJ1-1; no clear D gene. Trimming cost V 3 bases and J 0 bases, with 8 bases left between them. CDR1 and CDR2 from the germline V gene are DFQATT and SNEGSKA (reference sequence). The CDR3 consists of 13 residues. CDR3 sequence: CSASSVLNTEAFF. The CDR3 DNA follows: TGCAGTGCTAGTTCGGTGCTGAACACTGAAGCTTTCTTT.

The chain has TRBV12-3 or TRBV12-4 and TRBJ2-7; D unresolved. V was trimmed by 8 bases and J by 5 bases, leaving 10 bases between them. The CDR3 is 11 residues long. The CDR3 sequence: CASGRLDEQYF. In nucleotides, the CDR3 is TGTGCCAGCGGTAGACTGGACGAGCAGTACTTC.

The chain joins TRBV7-2 to TRBJ1-1; TRBD1 matches at 9 bases. The CDR3 consists of 16 residues. Germline V gives CDR1 SGHTA, CDR2 FQGNSA. Losses at the gene ends were 4 bases for V and 3 bases for J; bases not matched to a gene: 9. This CDR3 reads CASSWDRVMGDTEAFF. DNA of the CDR3: TGTGCCAGCAGCTGGGACAGGGTTATGGGGGACACTGAAGCTTTCTTT.

The V gene is TRBV5-1, the J gene TRBJ2-1, with 7 bases that match TRBD2. The CDR3 is made up of 17 amino acids. After removal of 1 base from V and 4 bases from J, the junction contained 11 bases not matched to a gene. The V gene's germline CDR1 is SGHRS and CDR2 YFSETQ. This CDR3 reads CASSLSSGSRAYNEQFF. CDR3 bases: TGCGCCAGCAGCTTGTCTAGCGGTTCCCGAGCATACAATGAGCAGTTCTTC.

This chain joins TRBV3-1 (or the pseudogene TRBV3-2) and TRBJ2-7; D possibly corresponds to TRBD2 (6 bases). V was clipped by 1 base and J by 4 bases, with 14 bases between them. Germline loops: CDR1 LGHDT, CDR2 YNNKEL (reference sequence). This CDR3 is 15 amino acids long. CDR3 DNA sequence: TGTGCCAGCAGCCAAGCATCGGGGGATTCGTACGAGCAGTACTTC. Translation: CASSQASGDSYEQYF.

This clone appeared a single time. Distinct nucleotide sequences in the sample also encode this CDR3. V and J are TRBV5-1 and TRBJ1-4, with 8 bases aligning to TRBD1. Germline V gene data show CDR1 as SGHRS and CDR2 as YFSETQ. J was trimmed by 7 bases and V by 3 bases; bases with no gene match: 5. The CDR3 covers 14 residues. CDR3 protein: CASSSGTGGEKLFF. The CDR3 DNA follows: TGCGCCAGCAGCTCCGGGACAGGAGGTGAAAAACTGTTTTTT.

In its sample, this clone was seen once. J is TRBJ2-3 and V is TRBV4-3, with 8 bases lining up with TRBD1. CDR3 size: 16 residues. Germline V lookup: CDR1 LGHNA, CDR2 YSLEER. J lost 6 bases, V lost 0 bases, and 8 bases had no gene match. The CDR3 loop is CASSQDGNRGYDTQYF. The CDR3 region has the DNA TGCGCCAGCAGCCAAGATGGAAACAGGGGGTATGATACGCAGTATTTT.

This chain joins TRBV4-2 and TRBJ1-6, with a possible D match to TRBD1 (5 bases). The germline V gene encodes CDR1 LGHNA and CDR2 YNFKEQ. This CDR3 spans 17 amino acids. V was clipped by 5 bases and J by 5 bases, with 19 bases between them. The CDR3 spells CASSGRSAGNNNSPLHF. CDR3 coding DNA: TGTGCCAGCAGCGGGCGTTCGGCAGGGAATAATAATTCACCCCTCCACTTT.